This TCR beta chain was observed in a study of T cells in Graves' hyperthyroidism and ophthalmopathy. Study findings and constraints: Ophthalmopathy and stable hyperthyroidism were told apart by a 13 V-J model. Most clonotypes expanded in the thyroid (above 0.001) were also present in blood.

Germline CDR1 reads SGHAT; CDR2 reads FQNNGV. The V end lost 5 bases, the J end lost 2 bases, and 16 bases lay between the germline ends. The CDR3 runs to 15 residues. A word on this clonotype: Antigen specificity is unknown.

From RNA transcripts, TCR beta CDR3 regions were amplified. The TCR CDR3 first-round RT-PCR relied on the HTBI primer set. From the multiplex PCR reads, TCRdb called clonotypes with MiXCR, one entry per CDR3 protein. This table holds about 840,000 distinct CDR3 sequences, around 39% found once. If no ophthalmopathy progression occurred within 18 months, Graves' hyperthyroidism was stable. Recently diagnosed hyperthyroidism of less than 2 months' duration affected patients aged 18 to 65. The sequence was obtained from a man aged 18 to 30 with Graves' hyperthyroidism. The chain links TRBV11-2 to TRBJ2-7; D gene uncertain. The sample was blood. The CDR3 region has the DNA TGTGCCAGCAGCCAAGCCGCCTACCCCGCCTACGAGCAGTACTTC. Protein: CASSQAAYPAYEQYF.